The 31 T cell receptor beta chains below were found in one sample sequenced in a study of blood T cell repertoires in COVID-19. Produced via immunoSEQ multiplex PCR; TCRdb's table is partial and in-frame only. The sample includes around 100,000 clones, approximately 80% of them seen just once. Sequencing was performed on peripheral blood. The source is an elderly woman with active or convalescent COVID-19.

CDR3 sequence reads: CASSPDSATNEKLFF. The CDR3 DNA reads as TGTGCCAGCTCACCTGACTCTGCAACTAATGAAAAACTGTTTTTT. The chain links TRBV18 to TRBJ1-4, with D uncertain. V was trimmed by 3 bases and J by 0 bases, leaving 8 bases between them. CDR1 is KGHSH and CDR2 is LQKENI in the germline V gene. This CDR3 is built from 15 residues.

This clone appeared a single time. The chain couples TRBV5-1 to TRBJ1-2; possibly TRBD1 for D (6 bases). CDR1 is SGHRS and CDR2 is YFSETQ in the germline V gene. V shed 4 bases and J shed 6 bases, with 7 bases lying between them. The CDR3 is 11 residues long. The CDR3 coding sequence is TGCGCCAGCAGCCCAGGGGATGGCTACACCTTC. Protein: CASSPGDGYTF.

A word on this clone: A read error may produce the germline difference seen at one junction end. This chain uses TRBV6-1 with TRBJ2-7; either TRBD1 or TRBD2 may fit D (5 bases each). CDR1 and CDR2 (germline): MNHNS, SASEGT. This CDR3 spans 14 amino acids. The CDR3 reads CASREGAGLDEQYF. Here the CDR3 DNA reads TGTGCCAGCAGGGAAGGGGCGGGTCTGGACGAGCAGTACTTC.

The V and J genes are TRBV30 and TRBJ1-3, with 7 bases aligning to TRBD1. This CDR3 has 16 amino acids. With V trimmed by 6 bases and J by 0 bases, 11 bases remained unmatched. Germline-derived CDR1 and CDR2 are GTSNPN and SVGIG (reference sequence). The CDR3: CACIQGPAFSGNTIYF. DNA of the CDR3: TGTGCCTGTATACAGGGGCCAGCCTTCTCTGGAAACACCATATATTTT.

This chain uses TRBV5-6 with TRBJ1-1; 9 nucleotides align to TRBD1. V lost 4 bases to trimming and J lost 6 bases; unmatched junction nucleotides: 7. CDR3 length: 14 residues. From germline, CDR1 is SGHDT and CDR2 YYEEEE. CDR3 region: CASSHRDRVPEAFF. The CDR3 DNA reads TGTGCCAGCAGCCACCGGGACAGGGTACCTGAAGCTTTCTTT.

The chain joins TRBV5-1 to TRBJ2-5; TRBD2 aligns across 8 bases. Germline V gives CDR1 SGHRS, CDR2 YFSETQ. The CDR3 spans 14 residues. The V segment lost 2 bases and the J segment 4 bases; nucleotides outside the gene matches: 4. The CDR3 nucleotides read TGCGCCAGCAGCTTAAGCGGGGGTGGAGAGACCCAGTACTTC. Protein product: CASSLSGGGETQYF.

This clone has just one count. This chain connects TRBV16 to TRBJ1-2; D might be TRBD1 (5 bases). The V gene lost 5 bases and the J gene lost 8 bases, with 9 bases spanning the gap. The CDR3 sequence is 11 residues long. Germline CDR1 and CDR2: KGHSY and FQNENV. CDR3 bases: TGTGCCAGCAGCATAGGGGAAGGCTACACCTTC. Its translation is CASSIGEGYTF.

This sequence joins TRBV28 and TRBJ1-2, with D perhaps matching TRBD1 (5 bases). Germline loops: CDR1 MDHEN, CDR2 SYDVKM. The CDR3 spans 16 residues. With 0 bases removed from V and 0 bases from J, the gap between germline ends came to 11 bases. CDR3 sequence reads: CASSLWGGATNYGYTF. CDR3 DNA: TGTGCCAGCAGTTTATGGGGAGGGGCGACTAACTATGGCTACACCTTC.

The CDR3, as DNA: TGCGCCAGCAGCTTCCTCCCCGGGGATGCCTATGGCTACACCTTC. Protein: CASSFLPGDAYGYTF. This chain links TRBV5-1 with TRBJ1-2; D not certain. This CDR3 is built from 15 residues. Deletions cut 2 bases from V and 4 bases from J, with 15 bases between. The germline CDR1 and CDR2 sequences are SGHRS and YFSETQ.

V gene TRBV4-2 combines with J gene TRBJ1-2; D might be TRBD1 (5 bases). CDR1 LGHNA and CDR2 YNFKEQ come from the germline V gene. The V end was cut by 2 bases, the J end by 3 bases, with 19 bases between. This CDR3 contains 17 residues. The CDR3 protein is CASSQFAFSGGDYGYTF. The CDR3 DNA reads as TGTGCCAGCAGCCAATTTGCGTTCTCGGGGGGGGACTATGGCTACACCTTC.

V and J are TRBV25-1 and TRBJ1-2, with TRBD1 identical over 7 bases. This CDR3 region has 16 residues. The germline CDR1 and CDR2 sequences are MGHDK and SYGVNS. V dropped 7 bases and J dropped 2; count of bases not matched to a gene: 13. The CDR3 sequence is CASIGTVDDLNYGYTF. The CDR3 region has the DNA TGTGCCAGCATCGGGACAGTGGACGACTTAAACTATGGCTACACCTTC.

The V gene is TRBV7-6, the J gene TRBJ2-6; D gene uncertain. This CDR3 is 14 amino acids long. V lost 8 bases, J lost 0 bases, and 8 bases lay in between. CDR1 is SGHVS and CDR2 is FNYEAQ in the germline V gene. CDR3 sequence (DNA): TGTGCCAGCGGCAAAAACTCTGGGGCCAACGTCCTGACTTTC. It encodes CASGKNSGANVLTF.

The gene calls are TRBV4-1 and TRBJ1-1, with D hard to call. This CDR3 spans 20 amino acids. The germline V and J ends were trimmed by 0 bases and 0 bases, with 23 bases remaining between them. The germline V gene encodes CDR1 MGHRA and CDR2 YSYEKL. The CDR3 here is CASSQEEETAGYNMNTEAFF. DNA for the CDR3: TGCGCCAGCAGCCAAGAGGAAGAAACAGCAGGATACAACATGAACACTGAAGCTTTCTTT.

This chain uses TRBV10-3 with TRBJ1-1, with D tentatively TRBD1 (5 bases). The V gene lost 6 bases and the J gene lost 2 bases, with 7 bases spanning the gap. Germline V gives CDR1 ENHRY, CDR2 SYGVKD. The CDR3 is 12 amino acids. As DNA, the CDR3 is TGTGCCATCAGGACAGATAACACTGAAGCTTTCTTT. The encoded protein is CAIRTDNTEAFF.

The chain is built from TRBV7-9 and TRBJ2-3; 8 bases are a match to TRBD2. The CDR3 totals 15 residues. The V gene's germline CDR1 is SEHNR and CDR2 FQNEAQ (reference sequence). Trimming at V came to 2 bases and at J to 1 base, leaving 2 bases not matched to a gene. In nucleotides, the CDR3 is TGTGCCAGCAGCTTAACTAGCGGTCGCACAGATACGCAGTATTTT. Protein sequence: CASSLTSGRTDTQYF.

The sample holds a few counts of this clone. This chain's CDR3 is CASSPGAGRDTQYF. The CDR3 DNA reads as TGTGCCAGCAGTCCTGGCGCGGGCCGGGATACGCAGTATTTT. The chain uses TRBV28 and TRBJ2-3; weak D call: TRBD2 (5 bases). The CDR3 has 14 amino acids. The germline CDR1 and CDR2 sequences are MDHEN and SYDVKM. Trimming stripped 5 bases from V and 6 bases from J, with 15 bases between.

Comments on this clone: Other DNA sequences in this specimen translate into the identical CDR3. The CDR3 reads CASGPGLGGISSYNEQFF. The CDR3 DNA follows: TGTGCCAGTGGACCGGGACTAGGTGGAATTAGCTCCTACAATGAGCAGTTCTTC. The chain carries TRBV9 and TRBJ2-1, with 8 positions matching TRBD2. The germline V gene has CDR1 SGDLS and CDR2 YYNGEE. The CDR3 runs 18 residues. V was clipped by 8 bases and J by 0 bases; unmatched bases: 16.

In DNA, the CDR3 is TGTGCCAGCAGCCTCCGAACCTCCAGGGCTTTCTTT. Translated: CASSLRTSRAFF. V gene TRBV5-4 combines with J gene TRBJ1-1, with D unresolved. Germline values: CDR1 SGHNT, CDR2 YYREEE (reference sequence). The CDR3 spans 12 residues. Trimming pared 4 bases from V and 11 bases from J, leaving 15 bases between.

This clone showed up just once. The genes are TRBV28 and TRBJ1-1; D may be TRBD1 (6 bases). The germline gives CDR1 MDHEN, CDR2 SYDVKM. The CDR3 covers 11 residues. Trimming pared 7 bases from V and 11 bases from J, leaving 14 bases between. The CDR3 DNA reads TGTGCCAGCACGGGACAATCGGGGGCTTTCTTT. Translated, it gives CASTGQSGAFF. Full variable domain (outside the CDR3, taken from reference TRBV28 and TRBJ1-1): DVKVTQSSRYLVKRTGEKVFLECVQDMDHENMFWYRQDPGLGLRLIYFSYDVKMKEKGDIPEGYSVSREKKERFSLILESASTNQTSMYLCASTGQSGAFFGQGTRLTVV.

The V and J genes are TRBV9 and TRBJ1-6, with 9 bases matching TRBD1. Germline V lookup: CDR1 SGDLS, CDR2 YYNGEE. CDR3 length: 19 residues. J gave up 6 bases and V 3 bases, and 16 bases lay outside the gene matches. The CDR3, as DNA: TGTGCCAGCAGCGCAGATCCGGGACAGGGTCTTATGAGTAATTCACCCCTCCACTTT. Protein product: CASSADPGQGLMSNSPLHF.

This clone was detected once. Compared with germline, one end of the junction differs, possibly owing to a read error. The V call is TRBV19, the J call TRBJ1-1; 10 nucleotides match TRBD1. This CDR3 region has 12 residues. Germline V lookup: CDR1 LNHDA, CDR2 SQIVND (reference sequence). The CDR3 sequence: CAGNRQGATPAF. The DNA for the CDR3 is TGTGCCGGAAACCGACAGGGGGCCACCCCCGCCTTT.

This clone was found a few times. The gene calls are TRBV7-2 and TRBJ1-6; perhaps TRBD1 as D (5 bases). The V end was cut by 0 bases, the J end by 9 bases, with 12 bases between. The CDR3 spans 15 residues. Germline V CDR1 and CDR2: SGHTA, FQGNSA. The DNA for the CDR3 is TGTGCCAGCAGCTTAGCCTCAGGGCTTGCTTCACCCCTCCACTTT. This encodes CASSLASGLASPLHF.

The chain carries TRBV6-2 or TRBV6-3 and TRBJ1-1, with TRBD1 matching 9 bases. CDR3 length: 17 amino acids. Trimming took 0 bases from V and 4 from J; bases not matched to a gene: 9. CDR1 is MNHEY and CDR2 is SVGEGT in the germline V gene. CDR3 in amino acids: CASSYSLGQGMSTEAFF. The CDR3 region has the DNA TGTGCCAGCAGTTACTCCCTCGGACAGGGGATGAGCACTGAAGCTTTCTTT.

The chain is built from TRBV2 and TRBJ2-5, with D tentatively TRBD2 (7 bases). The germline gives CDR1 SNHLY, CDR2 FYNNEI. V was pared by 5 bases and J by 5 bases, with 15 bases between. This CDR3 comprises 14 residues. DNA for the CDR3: TGTGCCAGCAGTCCTTACGGGGGGCCGGAGACCCAGTACTTC. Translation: CASSPYGGPETQYF.

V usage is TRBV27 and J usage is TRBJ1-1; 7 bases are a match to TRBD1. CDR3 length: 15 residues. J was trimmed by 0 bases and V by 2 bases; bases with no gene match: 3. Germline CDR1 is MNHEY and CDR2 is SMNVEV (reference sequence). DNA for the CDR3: TGTGCCAGCAGTTTAAGACAGGGTTTGAACACTGAAGCTTTCTTT. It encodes CASSLRQGLNTEAFF.

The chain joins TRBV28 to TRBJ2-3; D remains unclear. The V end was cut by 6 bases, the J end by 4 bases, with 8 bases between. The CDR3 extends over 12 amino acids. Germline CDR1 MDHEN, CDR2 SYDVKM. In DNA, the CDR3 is TGTGCCAGCAGACAGCTGTCAGATACGCAGTATTTT. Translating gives CASRQLSDTQYF. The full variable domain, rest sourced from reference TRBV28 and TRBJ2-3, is DVKVTQSSRYLVKRTGEKVFLECVQDMDHENMFWYRQDPGLGLRLIYFSYDVKMKEKGDIPEGYSVSREKKERFSLILESASTNQTSMYLCASRQLSDTQYFGPGTRLTVL.

The CDR3 DNA is TGTGCCAGCAGCTTACGACAGGGCCCGACTAACTATGGCTACACCTTC. Protein product: CASSLRQGPTNYGYTF. The chain recombines TRBV7-3 with TRBJ1-2; 7 bases align to TRBD1. Germline V CDR1 and CDR2: SGHTA, FQGTGA. J was trimmed by 0 bases and V by 2 bases; bases with no gene match: 6. The CDR3 runs to 16 residues.

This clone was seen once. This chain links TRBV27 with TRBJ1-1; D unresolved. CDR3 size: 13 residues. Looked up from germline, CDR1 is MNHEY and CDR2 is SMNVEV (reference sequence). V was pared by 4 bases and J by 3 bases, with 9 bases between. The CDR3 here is CASSYKGDTEAFF. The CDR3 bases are TGTGCCAGCAGTTATAAGGGAGACACTGAAGCTTTCTTT.

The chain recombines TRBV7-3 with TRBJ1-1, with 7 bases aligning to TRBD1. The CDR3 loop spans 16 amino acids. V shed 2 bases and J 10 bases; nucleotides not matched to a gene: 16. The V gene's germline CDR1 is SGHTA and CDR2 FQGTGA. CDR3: CASSLLPTGMGSVAFF. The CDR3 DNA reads TGTGCCAGCAGCTTATTGCCGACAGGGATGGGCTCAGTAGCTTTCTTT. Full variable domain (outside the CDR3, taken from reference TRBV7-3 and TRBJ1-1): GAGVSQTPSNKVTEKGKYVELRCDPISGHTALYWYRQSLGQGPEFLIYFQGTGAADDSGLPNDRFFAVRPEGSVSTLKIQRTERGDSAVYLCASSLLPTGMGSVAFFGQGTRLTVV.

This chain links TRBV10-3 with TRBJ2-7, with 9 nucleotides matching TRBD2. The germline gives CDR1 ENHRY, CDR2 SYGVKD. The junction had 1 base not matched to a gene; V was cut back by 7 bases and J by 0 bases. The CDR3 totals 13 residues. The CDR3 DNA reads TGTGCCATCACTAGCGGGATCTCCTACGAGCAGTACTTC. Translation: CAITSGISYEQYF.

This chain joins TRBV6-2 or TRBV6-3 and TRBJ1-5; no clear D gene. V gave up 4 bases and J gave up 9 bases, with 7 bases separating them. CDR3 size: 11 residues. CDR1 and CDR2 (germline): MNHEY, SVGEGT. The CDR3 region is CASSSPWPQHF. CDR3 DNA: TGTGCCAGCAGTTCCCCCTGGCCCCAGCATTTT.